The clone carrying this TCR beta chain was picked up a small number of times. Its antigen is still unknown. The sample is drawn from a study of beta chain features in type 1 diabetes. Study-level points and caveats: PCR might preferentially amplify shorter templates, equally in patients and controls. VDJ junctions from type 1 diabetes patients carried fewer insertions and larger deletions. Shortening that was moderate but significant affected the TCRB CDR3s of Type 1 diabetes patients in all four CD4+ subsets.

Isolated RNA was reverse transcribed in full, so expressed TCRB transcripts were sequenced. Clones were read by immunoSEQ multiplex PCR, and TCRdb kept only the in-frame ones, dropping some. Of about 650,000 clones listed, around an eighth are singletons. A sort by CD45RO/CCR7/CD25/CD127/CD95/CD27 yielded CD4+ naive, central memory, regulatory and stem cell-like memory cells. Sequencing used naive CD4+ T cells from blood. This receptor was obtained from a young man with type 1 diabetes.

CDR3 in amino acids: CASSQAQGVSYEQYF. In DNA form, the CDR3 reads TGCGCCAGCAGTCAAGCACAGGGGGTGTCCTACGAGCAGTACTTC. This chain joins TRBV23-1 and TRBJ2-7, with 8 bases lining up with TRBD1. TRBV23-1 is an ORF, with its function uncertain. V shed 2 bases and J 1 base; nucleotides not matched to a gene: 4. This CDR3 comprises 15 residues.